This record concerns one T cell receptor beta chain sequence. This clonotype was counted once. Its target antigen remains unknown. Qualities for individual bases were not recorded, and no much larger clone is one base off. The record originates from a study of identical twins (dated by TCRdb to about 2016). Describing the broader study: To test whether fetal clonotypes persist, the study used deep sequencing on TCR alpha and beta repertoires from monozygotic twins, unrelated adults of various ages, and cord blood. To rule out contamination, the twin experiments were replicated at different times with different library preparation protocols. Points the paper makes about the study in general: Fewer insertions were carried by abundant cord blood beta clonotypes; a weaker similar trend was observed in young adult naive repertoires, while no such trend was observed in memory repertoires. In beta out-of-frame sequences, excess twin sharing was weaker, because having fewer shared sequences lowered the signal-to-noise ratio. Compared with coincidental sharing between unrelated individuals, out-of-frame TCR alpha sequences shared between twins had an excess of sequences with low generation probability. Zero-insertion analyses could be partly confounded by invariant T cells such as MAIT and iNKT, although diverse VJ usage argued against such confounding for most clonotypes. In monozygotic twins, recombination models systematically underestimated out-of-frame TCR alpha sharing, but the models matched the sharing seen between unrelated individuals. Because the same donors could not be followed over many years, the conclusions relied on cross-sectional statistical analysis.

Library preparation was by 5' RACE. The sequencing machine was an Illumina HiSeq 2000. Template switching added a universal primer binding site, and the final cDNA carried a unique molecular identifier that allowed TCR cDNA molecules to be counted accurately. Specific primers in the conserved constant-segment region were used to synthesize first-strand cDNA for TCR alpha and beta chains. To control for contamination, each cDNA library was double barcoded with a SMART-Mk sample barcode plus Illumina barcodes. TruSeq adapter sequences and Illumina sample barcodes were added in two successive PCR steps. The TCR alpha and beta cDNA libraries were sequenced on the Illumina HiSeq platform using custom primers. Concerning the study's data processing: Unique molecular identifiers were extracted from raw reads with MiGEC, and CDR3 positions were determined with MiXCR. Recombination models were inferred per individual with the repgenHMM and IGoR tools using an EM algorithm. Shared clonotype analysis was performed with the tcR package in R, normalizing sharing by the product of cloneset sizes. To study raw recombination without the effects of thymic and clonal selection, out-of-frame nonproductive sequences were analyzed. TCRdb applied fastp at Q25 and MiXCR to the public reads, then kept only in-frame beta chains. A single entry per CDR3 protein holds the most common genes and DNA from its merged rows. These V and J calls derive from TCRdb rather than the authors' analysis. Across this sample there are about 1.7 million distinct CDR3 sequences, with under 35% seen only once. The leading ten clones occupy about 0.27% of the sample.

All donors were healthy Caucasians. For this chain, trimming is 3 bases at the V end and 3 bases at the J end, and the number of junction bases without a gene match is 11. The CDR3, cysteine through phenylalanine, is 16 amino acids long. Just CDR3 DNA is preserved here, 48 bases in frame from base 1. The germline V gene provides CDR1 MDHEN and CDR2 SYDVKM. Sample: cord blood. The clonotype originates from a newborn girl in good health. The rearranged segments are TRBV28 and TRBJ2-7; 7 bases in the junction line up with TRBD2. The DNA sequence follows: TGTGCCAGCAGTTTTGCGGGGGTGGGGTCGGACTACGAGCAGTACTTC. It translates to CASSFAGVGSDYEQYF. The CDR3 plus the reference TRBV28 and TRBJ2-7 genes for the other parts give the full variable domain: DVKVTQSSRYLVKRTGEKVFLECVQDMDHENMFWYRQDPGLGLRLIYFSYDVKMKEKGDIPEGYSVSREKKERFSLILESASTNQTSMYLCASSFAGVGSDYEQYFGPGTRLTVT.